This entry concerns a single T cell receptor (beta chain). This entry is derived from a study of blood T cell repertoires in COVID-19. Study-level background: Researchers got acute and convalescent COVID-19 samples from the United States, Italy and Spain. T cells, B-cell-depleted T cells, or PBMCs provided the cDNA or gDNA that served as material.

This CDR3 has 14 amino acids. The germline V and J ends were trimmed by 5 bases and 5 bases, with 13 bases remaining between them. Germline CDR1 is SGHAT and CDR2 is FQNNGV. Per the original data handling: Amplification of reference gene primers was used by the study to estimate nucleated cell counts. The protocol was immunoSEQ multiplex PCR, while the TCRdb copy is restricted to in-frame clones and leaves out a portion. V and J calls and clone size are given by that table; D and trimming were obtained from the DNA. The repertoire includes more than 35,000 clones, around nine tenths of them detected once, and around 2.5% sits in the top ten.

The sequenced sample consisted of peripheral blood. V gene TRBV11-2 combines with J gene TRBJ2-1; a possible D gene is TRBD2 (6 bases). This TCR was recovered from a human donor in a cohort sampled during active COVID-19. The CDR3 loop reads CASSPTAGHNEQFF. CDR3 DNA: TGTGCCAGCAGCCCGACGGCGGGGCACAATGAGCAGTTCTTC.